This record looks at one TCR beta chain sequence and its context. What it binds is not known. TCRdb re-analysed the 5' RACE reads in MiXCR, keeping a single row per CDR3 protein. The sample yields about 1.7 million distinct CDR3 sequences, under 35% seen once. Germline CDR1 is SGHVS and CDR2 is FQNEAQ. Trimming took 5 bases from V and 8 from J, leaving 19 bases between them. The CDR3 is 15 residues long. The sample comes from a study of identical twins. Study outcomes and limitations: Fewer insertions marked abundant cord blood beta clonotypes; young adult naive trended weakly, memory not at all. Invariant MAIT and iNKT cells could partly confound zero-insertion analyses. Models predicted less out-of-frame TCR alpha sharing in monozygotic twins than was found.

Healthy Caucasians provided all donations. The clonotype was recovered from a newborn girl in good health. Sequenced input: cord blood. The gene calls are TRBV7-8 and TRBJ2-1; D call uncertain. The CDR3 sequence: CASSRSRVPGDEQFF. The CDR3 DNA sequence: TGTGCCAGCAGCCGGTCTCGGGTGCCGGGCGATGAGCAGTTCTTC.